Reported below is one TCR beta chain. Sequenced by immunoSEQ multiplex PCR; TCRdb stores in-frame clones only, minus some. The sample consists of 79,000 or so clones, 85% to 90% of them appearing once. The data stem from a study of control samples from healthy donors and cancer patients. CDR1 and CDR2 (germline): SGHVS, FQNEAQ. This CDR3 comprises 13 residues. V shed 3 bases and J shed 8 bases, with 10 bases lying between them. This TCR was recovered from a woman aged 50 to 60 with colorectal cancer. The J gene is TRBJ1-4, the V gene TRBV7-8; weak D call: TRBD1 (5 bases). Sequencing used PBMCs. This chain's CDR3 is CASSFGWGEKLFF. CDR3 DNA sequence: TGTGCCAGCAGCTTCGGGTGGGGCGAAAAACTGTTTTTT.